This TCR beta chain is from a study of blood T cell repertoires in COVID-19. The protocol was immunoSEQ multiplex PCR, while the TCRdb copy is restricted to in-frame clones and leaves out a portion. The sample records 150,000 or so clones, roughly 78% being singletons. Sequencing was done on a sample of peripheral blood. The TCR was taken from an elderly man with acute or convalescent COVID-19.

The CDR3 is CASSLPNTGVLTF. The CDR3 region has the DNA TGTGCCAGCAGTTTACCCAACACCGGGGTCCTGACTTTC. The chain combines TRBV12-3 or TRBV12-4 with TRBJ2-6; no reliable D call. This CDR3 is built from 13 residues. Trimming shortened V by 2 bases and J by 13 bases, and 12 bases separated the two germline ends.